This T cell receptor beta chain was captured in a study of molecular identifiers for immune sequencing clone quantification. Study-wide points: Whereas clones above 20 RNA copies held under 1% of naive-cell molecules, they held over 97% of effector molecules.

Bulk TCR libraries were made with methods that had been previously described and with listed TCR primers. TCRdb passed the PCR reads through MiXCR, listing each CDR3 protein once. In the table there are about 640,000 distinct CDR3 sequences, just under 20% of which are singletons. The sample holds a few counts of this clonotype. Its antigen is currently unknown. One end of the junction does not line up with germline, which may come from a read error. Libraries from naive CD8 cells were generated from about 20,000 to 1,000,000 sorted cells (with 10%, 30% or 50% RNA). When naive CD8 T cells were sorted, they were gated as CD8+CD4-CCR7+CD45RA+. Germline CDR1 is MNHEY and CDR2 is SMNVEV (reference sequence). This CDR3 contains 13 residues.

This TCR was sampled from a human donor in good health. Some libraries in this study had Jurkat cell RNA spiked in. The sequenced material came from naive CD8+ T cells from blood, with Jurkat cell RNA spiked in. Subset: FACS-sorted CD8+CD4-CCR7+CD45RA+ naive T cells. The chain joins TRBV27 to TRBJ1-3; D unresolved. The CDR3, as DNA: TGTGCCAGCAGTTTAAACTCTGGAGACACCATATATTTT. Residues: CASSLNSGDTIYF.